This T cell receptor beta chain comes out of a study of T-cell reconstitution after alpha-beta-depleted transplantation in children. General study findings and limits: Reportedly, only several hundred clones from non-depleted graft cells drove alpha-beta T-cell counts at about two months. Counts and diversity of T cells one year after transplant came mostly from newly produced T cells. At day 60, the high TCRbeta diversity found in some patients originated from recipient T cells and thymic progenitors that had survived.

Preparation of the TCRbeta library was carried out with unique molecular identifiers. Each CDR3 protein gets one entry after TCRdb re-called the PCR reads with MiXCR. The table lists under 100,000 distinct CDR3 sequences, about 14% of them singletons. The germline gives CDR1 MNHEY, CDR2 SMNVEV (reference sequence). Trimming cost V 3 bases and J 10 bases; bases outside gene matches: 4. The CDR3 covers 13 residues. This clonotype was counted ten times or more. Its antigen is undetermined. The V and J genes are TRBV27 and TRBJ2-1; 9 bases line up with TRBD1. The specimen comprised PBMCs, mostly from graft donor cells, sampled 180 days after TCRalphabeta/CD19-depleted stem cell transplant. This receptor was identified in a male patient under 10 years old who had a stem cell transplant for acute lymphoblastic leukemia, so the T cells may come from the graft donor. Written as DNA, the CDR3 is TGTGCCAGCAGTTTCCCCGGGACAGGGGAGCAGTTCTTC. This sequence encodes CASSFPGTGEQFF.